The T cell receptor beta chain under discussion was sequenced for a study of blood T cell repertoires in COVID-19. This table comes from immunoSEQ multiplex PCR, and its TCRdb copy is limited to in-frame clones, with some not included. The sample contains some 70,000 clones, approximately 90% of which appear only once. Deletions cut 1 base from V and 0 bases from J, with 12 bases between. This CDR3 region has 16 residues. Per germline, CDR1 LGHNA and CDR2 YSLEER. The V and J genes are TRBV4-3 and TRBJ1-1; D gene uncertain. Sequencing was done on a sample of peripheral blood. The clonotype was recovered from a man between 50 and 59 years old with acute or convalescent COVID-19. CDR3 nucleotide sequence: TGCGCCAGCAGCCAAGTTCTCGCAGTAATGAACACTGAAGCTTTCTTT. Amino acids: CASSQVLAVMNTEAFF.